The next 17 T cell receptor beta chains were all read from a single sample in a study of cytomegalovirus exposure and HLA in healthy donors (dated by TCRdb to the late 2010s). Receptors were amplified or captured by the immunoSEQ multiplex PCR assay. For the multiplex PCR, a mixture combining 60 forward primers for TCR Vbeta segments and 13 reverse primers for TCR Jbeta segments was used. TCRdb mirrors the immuneACCESS table, restricted to in-frame sequences. Some clones are absent from its copies; in checked studies, under half trace to an unresolved V gene, and the reason for the others is unknown. Recorded for this sample are about 240,000 clones; approximately 80% of them occurred a single time. The biggest ten clones account for approximately 8.4% of the sample. The sample comprised PBMCs. These receptors originate from a woman aged 55-70 years in good health and CMV-seropositive.

The chain combines TRBV9 with TRBJ2-1; TRBD2 aligns across 7 bases. Looked up from germline, CDR1 is SGDLS and CDR2 is YYNGEE. The V segment lost 0 bases and the J segment 10 bases; nucleotides outside the gene matches: 7. This CDR3 has 14 amino acids. CDR3 sequence (DNA): TGTGCCAGCAGCGTAGCATTTGGGGGGGAAGAGCAGTTCTTC. This gives the protein CASSVAFGGEEQFF.

The gene calls are TRBV27 and TRBJ1-5, with D tentatively TRBD1 (6 bases). Germline CDR1 and CDR2: MNHEY and SMNVEV (reference sequence). V lost 3 bases, J lost 5 bases, and 11 bases lay in between. The CDR3 is 14 amino acids. CDR3 nucleotide sequence: TGTGCCAGCAGTTTGTGGGGGGGCGATCAGCCCCAGCATTTT. Translation gives CASSLWGGDQPQHF.

The chain couples TRBV7-8 to TRBJ2-7, with D possibly TRBD1 on 6 matching bases. The CDR3 contains 15 residues. Germline values: CDR1 SGHVS, CDR2 FQNEAQ. V was trimmed by 5 bases and J by 3 bases, leaving 17 bases between them. The CDR3 DNA reads TGTGCCAGCAGCCCATATGAGGGGGATGGCTACGAGCAGTACTTC. It translates to CASSPYEGDGYEQYF. Full variable domain (missing parts from reference TRBV7-8 and TRBJ2-7): GAGVSQSPRYKVAKRGQDVALRCDPISGHVSLFWYQQALGQGPEFLTYFQNEAQLDKSGLPSDRFFAERPEGSVSTLKIQRTQQEDSAVYLCASSPYEGDGYEQYFGPGTRLTVT.

The rearrangement joins TRBV28 to TRBJ1-1; 7 bases line up with TRBD1. The CDR3 has 15 residues. Looked up from germline, CDR1 is MDHEN and CDR2 is SYDVKM. V lost 6 bases and J lost 1; bases outside the gene matches: 8. In DNA, the CDR3 is TGTGCCAGCAGCACAGGGGCGCATGAGAACACTGAAGCTTTCTTT. Protein product: CASSTGAHENTEAFF.

This chain joins TRBV6-6 and TRBJ1-2; 8 bases map to TRBD1. In germline, CDR1 is MNHNY, CDR2 SVGAGI (reference sequence). This CDR3 is built from 16 residues. V trimming: 7 bases; J trimming: 6 bases; junction bases outside the gene matches: 16. This CDR3 reads CASKLSGTQGANGYTF. CDR3 coding DNA: TGTGCCAGCAAGCTTTCGGGCACGCAGGGGGCTAATGGCTACACCTTC.

The chain has TRBV5-6 and TRBJ1-2; 8 bases are shared with TRBD1. Germline assignment: CDR1 SGHDT and CDR2 YYEEEE. The CDR3 extends over 14 amino acids. Trimming removed 0 bases from V and 8 bases from J; junction bases left unmatched: 6. CDR3 residues: CASSLESGGYGYTF. In nucleotides, the CDR3 is TGTGCCAGCAGCTTGGAGTCAGGGGGCTACGGCTACACCTTC. Combining the CDR3 with reference TRBV5-6 and TRBJ1-2 gives the whole variable domain DAGVTQSPTHLIKTRGQQVTLRCSPKSGHDTVSWYQQALGQGPQFIFQYYEEEERQRGNFPDRFSGHQFPNYSSELNVNALLLGDSALYLCASSLESGGYGYTFGSGTRLTVV.

V usage is TRBV29-1 and J usage is TRBJ1-1; TRBD1 aligns across 7 bases. J lost 5 bases, V lost 5 bases, and 8 bases had no gene match. This CDR3 has 13 residues. Germline V gene lookup returns CDR1 SQVTM and CDR2 ANQGSEA. CDR3 sequence (DNA): TGCAGCGTTTCGGGACAGTGGAAGACTGAAGCTTTCTTT. This codes for CSVSGQWKTEAFF.

The chain is built from TRBV7-9 and TRBJ2-1; D is possibly TRBD2 (5 bases). V lost 1 base and J lost 9, with 10 bases in between. The CDR3 has 13 residues. Germline V gene data show CDR1 as SEHNR and CDR2 as FQNEAQ (reference sequence). This CDR3 reads CASSLGGLVEQFF. The CDR3 nucleotides are TGTGCCAGCAGCTTAGGCGGGCTGGTTGAGCAGTTCTTC.

The J gene is TRBJ1-2, the V gene TRBV7-9; 7 nucleotides line up with TRBD1. CDR3 length: 13 residues. V trimming: 5 bases; J trimming: 4 bases; junction bases outside the gene matches: 4. The germline gives CDR1 SEHNR, CDR2 FQNEAQ (reference sequence). Here the CDR3 DNA reads TGTGCCAGCAGCGCCGACAGGGTCTATGGCTACACCTTC. The encoded protein is CASSADRVYGYTF.

V usage is TRBV5-1 and J usage is TRBJ1-5; tentative D call: TRBD1 (5 bases). The CDR3 spans 15 residues. Germline V CDR1 and CDR2: SGHRS, YFSETQ. V lost 9 bases, J lost 2 bases, and 18 bases lay in between. The CDR3: CATSGRGKGNQPQHF. The CDR3 region has the DNA TGCGCCACCTCGGGGAGGGGAAAGGGCAATCAGCCCCAGCATTTT.

This sequence joins TRBV29-1 and TRBJ1-3, with D maybe TRBD1 (5 bases). CDR1 is SQVTM and CDR2 is ANQGSEA in the germline V gene. This CDR3 region has 14 residues. V was cut by 3 bases and J by 0 bases, with 9 bases left in between. The CDR3 DNA follows: TGCAGCGTTGAGGGGGACTTCTCTGGAAACACCATATATTTT. It codes for CSVEGDFSGNTIYF.

The CDR3: CASGRQGGDYGYTF. The CDR3 bases are TGTGCCAGCGGCCGACAGGGGGGCGACTATGGCTACACCTTC. The chain links TRBV6-5 to TRBJ1-2; 9 positions agree with TRBD1. The V segment lost 8 bases and the J segment 3 bases; nucleotides outside the gene matches: 7. Germline V gene sequence: CDR1 MNHEY, CDR2 SVGAGI. This CDR3 is 14 amino acids long.

A remark on this clone: A junction boundary mismatches the germline segment, possibly from a read error. The chain carries TRBV7-9 and TRBJ1-1; maybe TRBD1 (5 bases). The germline V gene encodes CDR1 SEHNR and CDR2 FQNEAQ (reference sequence). This CDR3 has 12 residues. CDR3 residues: CSSSLGGTEAFF. The CDR3 nucleotides read TGTTCCAGCAGCTTGGGGGGGACTGAAGCTTTCTTT.

CDR3 region: CAVDREGGTEAFF. As DNA, the CDR3 is TGTGCCGTAGACCGAGAGGGAGGCACTGAAGCTTTCTTT. The chain uses TRBV19 and TRBJ1-1; D unclear. Between the trimmed V and J ends, which lost 11 bases and 4 bases, there was a span of 17 bases. The CDR3 consists of 13 residues. Germline-derived CDR1 and CDR2 are LNHDA and SQIVND (reference sequence).

This chain links TRBV28 with TRBJ1-2, with TRBD1 identical over 7 bases. Trimming took 5 bases from V and 6 from J; bases not matched to a gene: 12. CDR1 is MDHEN, CDR2 SYDVKM, per germline. The CDR3 totals 15 residues. The CDR3 loop is CASSIPTGTYHGYTF. In DNA, the CDR3 is TGTGCCAGCAGTATCCCGACAGGGACATATCATGGCTACACCTTC.

V gene TRBV6-1 combines with J gene TRBJ1-2; TRBD1 matches 9 bases. The V segment lost 5 bases and the J segment 4 bases; nucleotides outside the gene matches: 8. The CDR3 is made up of 15 amino acids. In germline, CDR1 is MNHNS, CDR2 SASEGT. CDR3 sequence reads: CASSSPPGQGYGYTF. CDR3 nucleotide sequence: TGTGCCAGCAGTTCACCGCCGGGACAGGGCTATGGCTACACCTTC.

A word on this clone: An end of the junction does not agree with germline; a read error may underlie this. The chain has TRBV7-9 and TRBJ2-5; TRBD2 aligns across 13 bases. The germline V gene has CDR1 SEHNR and CDR2 FQNEAQ (reference sequence). This CDR3 has 18 residues. The CDR3 DNA reads TGTTCCAGCAGCCCAAGCCGCTTACTAGCGGGAGGGCAAGAGACCCAGTACTTC. It encodes CSSSPSRLLAGGQETQYF. Full variable domain (missing parts from reference TRBV7-9 and TRBJ2-5): DTGVSQNPRHKITKRGQNVTFRCDPISEHNRLYWYRQTLGQGPEFLTYFQNEAQLEKSRLLSDRFSAERPKGSFSTLEIQRTEQGDSAMYLCSSSPSRLLAGGQETQYFGPGTRLLVL.